The 13 T cell receptor beta chains in this list originate from one sample, sequenced in a study of human T cells and chemical hapten exposure (dated by TCRdb to 2020 to 2022). Libraries were constructed by RACE. Sequenced on a NextSeq 500. TCRdb reprocessing: public reads trimmed at Q25 with fastp, clones called with MiXCR, in-frame beta chains kept. Every distinct CDR3 protein forms one entry, paired with its most common genes and DNA. The sample includes roughly 70,000 distinct CDR3 sequences, with 30% to 35% observed a single time. Approximately 9.1% of the sample is taken by the ten largest. The time point tag for this specimen amounts to: patch test 1, 2 weeks after DPC sensitization. The treatment or condition label here, explained by the study, means: therapeutic diphenylcyclopropenone sensitization with weekly scalp DPC. Sequences were derived from whole blood, sampled in connection with sensitization to the hapten diphenylcyclopropenone (DPC). These receptors originate from a man aged 40-49 years with alopecia areata. Some clones in this sample may be carry-over from other donors' samples.

The chain recombines TRBV7-9 with TRBJ2-3, with TRBD2 as a possible D gene (6 bases). This CDR3 spans 17 amino acids. Germline lookup yields CDR1 SEHNR and CDR2 FQNEAQ (reference sequence). V lost 3 bases, J lost 5 bases, and 21 bases lay in between. The CDR3 sequence: CASSFPTSPGVVDTQYF. The CDR3 DNA reads as TGTGCCAGCAGCTTTCCCACTTCCCCGGGAGTTGTAGATACGCAGTATTTT.

This chain links TRBV6-1 with TRBJ2-3, with D perhaps TRBD1 (6 bases). The germline CDR1 and CDR2 sequences are MNHNS and SASEGT. The length of the CDR3 is 18 residues. Trimming removed 2 bases from V and 1 base from J, with 19 bases in between. CDR3 region: CASSEFSQGLVGTDTQYF. DNA for the CDR3: TGTGCCAGCAGTGAATTCTCACAGGGCTTGGTGGGCACAGATACGCAGTATTTT.

The rearrangement uses TRBV25-1 and TRBJ1-4, with a weak D call TRBD1 (5 bases). The length of the CDR3 is 18 residues. Germline V gene lookup returns CDR1 MGHDK and CDR2 SYGVNS. Between the trimmed V and J ends, which lost 5 bases and 0 bases, there was a span of 19 bases. CDR3 protein: CASSILIRQNPTNEKLFF. The DNA of the CDR3 is TGTGCCAGCAGTATTCTGATCAGACAGAACCCAACTAATGAAAAACTGTTTTTT.

The rearrangement joins TRBV4-1 to TRBJ1-1; 8 nucleotides agree with TRBD1. This CDR3 is built from 14 residues. Germline CDR1 is MGHRA and CDR2 is YSYEKL. V dropped 4 bases and J dropped 7; count of bases not matched to a gene: 8. The DNA of the CDR3 is TGCGCCAGCAGCCCCATCGGGACAGGAGATGAAGCTTTCTTT. It codes for CASSPIGTGDEAFF.

This clonotype was counted a few times. The gene calls are TRBV30 and TRBJ1-5, with D hard to call. Trimming cost V 1 base and J 0 bases, with 7 bases left between them. Germline V gives CDR1 GTSNPN, CDR2 SVGIG (reference sequence). The CDR3 covers 14 residues. Written as DNA, the CDR3 is TGTGCCTGGAGTGGGGTCTATAGCAATCAGCCCCAGCATTTT. Translation gives CAWSGVYSNQPQHF.

The chain uses TRBV6-5 and TRBJ1-6; the match to TRBD1 covers 7 bases. This CDR3 has 15 amino acids. The V gene's germline CDR1 is MNHEY and CDR2 SVGAGI. V was pared by 4 bases and J by 7 bases, with 7 bases of the junction left unmatched. CDR3 loop: CASSLGQQTNSPLHF. The CDR3 DNA is TGTGCCAGCAGTTTGGGACAGCAGACGAATTCACCCCTCCACTTT.

This clonotype was counted only a few times. The chain recombines TRBV13 with TRBJ1-4, with D possibly being TRBD1 (6 bases). Trimming removed 5 bases at V and 5 bases at J, with 21 bases between. This CDR3 comprises 17 residues. The germline V gene has CDR1 PRHDT and CDR2 FYEKMQ (reference sequence). DNA of the CDR3: TGTGCCAGCAGCCTCCTCAGGGGAGGACTTGGCAATGAAAAACTGTTTTTT. Translation: CASSLLRGGLGNEKLFF. Full variable domain (outside the CDR3, taken from reference TRBV13 and TRBJ1-4): AAGVIQSPRHLIKEKRETATLKCYPIPRHDTVYWYQQGPGQDPQFLISFYEKMQSDKGSIPDRFSAQQFSDYHSELNMSSLELGDSALYFCASSLLRGGLGNEKLFFGSGTQLSVL.

This clonotype was observed a handful of times. The chain uses TRBV10-3 and TRBJ2-3; D uncertain. Trimming removed 3 bases from V and 0 bases from J, with 4 bases in between. In germline, CDR1 is ENHRY, CDR2 SYGVKD. The length of the CDR3 is 13 residues. CDR3 region: CAISDRSTDTQYF. The CDR3 DNA sequence: TGTGCCATCAGTGACAGGAGCACAGATACGCAGTATTTT.

This clonotype turned up a few times. The chain uses TRBV5-1 and TRBJ2-1; a weak D match, TRBD2 (5 bases). Germline CDR1 SGHRS, CDR2 YFSETQ. Trimming removed 0 bases from V and 8 bases from J, with 12 bases in between. There are 14 residues in the CDR3. CDR3 bases: TGCGCCAGCAGCTTGGGGGATAGCGTCGATGAGCAGTTCTTC. Its translation is CASSLGDSVDEQFF.

The sample holds a few counts of this clonotype. The chain has TRBV4-3 and TRBJ1-6, with D possibly being TRBD1 (5 bases). The CDR3 is made up of 15 amino acids. From germline, CDR1 is LGHNA and CDR2 YSLEER. The V end was cut by 2 bases, the J end by 7 bases, with 12 bases between. The CDR3: CASSQFQGENSPLHF. DNA for the CDR3: TGCGCCAGCAGCCAATTCCAGGGAGAAAATTCACCCCTCCACTTT.

The V call is TRBV7-6, the J call TRBJ2-7; a possible D gene is TRBD1 (5 bases). Germline V CDR1 and CDR2: SGHVS, FNYEAQ. V lost 2 bases to trimming and J lost 3 bases, with 11 bases between them. This CDR3 has 14 amino acids. The CDR3 region has the DNA TGTGCCAGCAGCTTAAGGCAGGGTGACTACGAGCAGTACTTC. This sequence encodes CASSLRQGDYEQYF.

This chain links TRBV6-8 with TRBJ2-1; 15 positions agree with TRBD2. The V and J ends lost 10 bases and 0 bases, in that order; junction bases with no gene match: 16. In germline, CDR1 is MNHGY, CDR2 SAAAGT. The CDR3 totals 20 residues. For the CDR3, the DNA is TGTGCCACCCCAACCCCAGGGCGGACTAGCGGGAGGGCCTCCTACAATGAGCAGTTCTTC. Amino acid sequence: CATPTPGRTSGRASYNEQFF.

This clonotype has a handful of counts. The V and J genes are TRBV28 and TRBJ1-2; no clear D. The CDR3 loop spans 11 amino acids. The V gene lost 6 bases and the J gene lost 5 bases, with 7 bases spanning the gap. Germline assignment: CDR1 MDHEN and CDR2 SYDVKM. CDR3 loop: CASSSLYGYTF. The CDR3 region has the DNA TGTGCCAGCAGCAGTCTTTATGGCTACACCTTC.